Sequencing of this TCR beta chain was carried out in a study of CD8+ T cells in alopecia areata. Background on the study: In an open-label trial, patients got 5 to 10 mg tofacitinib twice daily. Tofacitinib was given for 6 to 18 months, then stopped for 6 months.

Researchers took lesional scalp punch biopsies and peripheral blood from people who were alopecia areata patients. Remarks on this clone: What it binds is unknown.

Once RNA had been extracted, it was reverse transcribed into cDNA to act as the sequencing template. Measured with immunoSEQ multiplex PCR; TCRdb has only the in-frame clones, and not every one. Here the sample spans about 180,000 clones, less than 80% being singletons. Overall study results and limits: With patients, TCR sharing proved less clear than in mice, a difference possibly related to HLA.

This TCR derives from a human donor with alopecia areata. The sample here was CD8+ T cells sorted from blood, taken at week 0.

This chain's CDR3 is CASSGSLAFTDTQYF. The CDR3 DNA reads TGTGCCAGCAGCGGAAGTCTTGCCTTCACAGATACGCAGTATTTT. The chain has TRBV9 and TRBJ2-3; D is unclear. CDR1 and CDR2 from the germline V gene are SGDLS and YYNGEE. The CDR3 contains 15 residues. V shed 3 bases and J shed 2 bases, with 13 bases lying between them.